This T cell receptor (beta chain) is from a study of shared clonotypes between healthy human individuals. Study information: The plates for each donor numbered three CD4 naive, three CD4 memory, two CD8 naive and one CD8 memory. Findings of the study overall: Clonotypes shared by all four sorted-subset donors had higher generation probabilities than non-shared clonotypes. The represented genetic and exposure-history diversity was limited by the small number of donors.

Data came from immunoSEQ multiplex PCR; TCRdb stores just in-frame clones and leaves some out. The sample carries some 2.3 million clones, approximately 95% recorded once. Comment on this clone: No antigen is known for it.

V lost 5 bases, J lost 7 bases, and 18 bases lay in between. Germline CDR1 reads SGHAT; CDR2 reads FQNNGV. There are 14 residues in the CDR3. Subsets obtained from CD4+ cells comprised CD45RA+ naive and CD45RA-negative memory cells. This chain uses TRBV11-2 with TRBJ2-7, with D maybe TRBD2 (6 bases). Sequencing input: naive CD4+ T cells from PBMCs. The sample's subset: CD45RA+ positively selected. The clonotype comes from a man between 18 and 29 years old in good health. Some clones in this sample may be carry-over from other donors' samples. CDR3 protein: CASSRRGSTGEQYF. The CDR3, as DNA: TGTGCCAGCAGCCGGCGGGGCTCGACGGGGGAGCAGTACTTC.